A single sample gave rise to the 16 T cell receptor beta chains below, sequenced in a study of blood T cell repertoires in COVID-19. TCRdb keeps only in-frame clones here, not all; method: immunoSEQ multiplex PCR. The sample shows under 70,000 clones, more than 60% of them seen only once. The material sequenced was peripheral blood. These receptors all stem from a woman over 75 with active or convalescent COVID-19.

CDR3: CASSARVGGLNYGYTF. The CDR3 DNA is TGTGCCAGCAGCGCTAGGGTCGGGGGTTTGAACTATGGCTACACCTTC. This rearrangement joins TRBV5-4 to TRBJ1-2, with D perhaps matching TRBD1 (5 bases). The CDR3 length is 16 residues. With 4 bases removed from V and 2 bases from J, the gap between germline ends came to 18 bases. Germline loops: CDR1 SGHNT, CDR2 YYREEE (reference sequence).

The chain links TRBV29-1 to TRBJ2-3; D not certain. Germline CDR1 SQVTM, CDR2 ANQGSEA. The CDR3 totals 14 residues. Between the trimmed V and J ends, which lost 4 bases and 2 bases, there was a span of 13 bases. The CDR3 DNA sequence: TGCAGCGTTGCTCGCAGGAAGGACACAGATACGCAGTATTTT. Its protein is CSVARRKDTDTQYF.

The chain carries TRBV2 and TRBJ1-1; TRBD1 agrees at 7 bases. Looked up from germline, CDR1 is SNHLY and CDR2 is FYNNEI. The CDR3 has 11 amino acids. V lost 6 bases and J lost 7; bases outside the gene matches: 2. The CDR3 DNA is TGTGCCAGCAGAAGGGACAGTGAAGCTTTCTTT. Translation: CASRRDSEAFF.

The chain couples TRBV6-1 to TRBJ2-1; TRBD2 matches 11 bases. Germline V gene sequence: CDR1 MNHNS, CDR2 SASEGT. This CDR3 contains 15 residues. V gave up 2 bases and J gave up 7 bases; unmatched junction bases: 4. The chain's CDR3 is CASSERASGGNEQFF. CDR3 in DNA: TGTGCCAGCAGTGAACGGGCTAGCGGGGGGAATGAGCAGTTCTTC.

The chain joins TRBV6-1 to TRBJ2-4, with 9 bases fitting TRBD2. Germline loops: CDR1 MNHNS, CDR2 SASEGT. The CDR3 contains 15 residues. J gave up 6 bases and V 1 base, and 4 bases lay outside the gene matches. CDR3 protein: CASSEEAGGLNIQYF. The CDR3 DNA sequence: TGTGCCAGCAGTGAAGAAGCGGGGGGCCTAAACATTCAGTACTTC.

The CDR3 is CASRSTDRPEKLFF. The CDR3 nucleotides are TGTGCCAGCAGATCCACCGACAGGCCAGAAAAACTGTTTTTT. The V gene is TRBV6-5, the J gene TRBJ1-4, with a weak D call TRBD1 (6 bases). Trimming shortened V by 6 bases and J by 8 bases, and 16 bases separated the two germline ends. Germline V gives CDR1 MNHEY, CDR2 SVGAGI. CDR3 length: 14 residues.

This chain links TRBV5-8 with TRBJ2-7; 7 nucleotides align to TRBD1. The germline CDR1 and CDR2 sequences are SGHTS and YDEGEE. There are 16 residues in the CDR3. V trimming: 4 bases; J trimming: 0 bases; junction bases outside the gene matches: 10. CDR3 amino acids: CASSGFMTGSSYEQYF. In DNA, the CDR3 is TGTGCCAGCAGCGGGTTCATGACAGGGAGCTCCTACGAGCAGTACTTC.

This clone has just a few counts. This rearrangement joins TRBV5-1 to TRBJ1-1, with 8 bases that match TRBD1. The CDR3 length is 17 residues. Germline lookup yields CDR1 SGHRS and CDR2 YFSETQ. The V gene end was trimmed by 1 base and the J gene end by 4 bases; junction bases not matched to a gene: 12. The CDR3 loop is CASSLWAPDRAGTEAFF. The CDR3 nucleotides are TGCGCCAGCAGCTTGTGGGCCCCGGACAGGGCAGGCACTGAAGCTTTCTTT.

The gene calls are TRBV6-5 and TRBJ1-1, with D possibly being TRBD1 (5 bases). Trimming removed 8 bases from V and 0 bases from J, with 16 bases in between. The CDR3 contains 15 residues. Germline V lookup: CDR1 MNHEY, CDR2 SVGAGI. CDR3 bases: TGTGCCAGCCTAAAAGGGGCGCGCTTGAACACTGAAGCTTTCTTT. As protein: CASLKGARLNTEAFF.

V usage is TRBV5-4 and J usage is TRBJ1-2; TRBD1 might be the D (6 bases). With 0 bases removed from V and 4 bases from J, the gap between germline ends came to 16 bases. The CDR3 contains 16 residues. The germline CDR1 and CDR2 sequences are SGHNT and YYREEE (reference sequence). CDR3 bases: TGTGCCAGCAGCTTGGGGGGGGGAACAGGGTCCTATGGCTACACCTTC. It encodes CASSLGGGTGSYGYTF.

The V and J genes are TRBV6-1 and TRBJ2-7; D is unclear. The germline V gene has CDR1 MNHNS and CDR2 SASEGT. The ends were cut back, 2 bases at V and 5 bases at J, with 10 bases in the middle. The CDR3 totals 13 residues. The CDR3 region is CASSEIRIHEQYF. CDR3 bases: TGTGCCAGCAGTGAAATCAGAATCCACGAGCAGTACTTC.

The rearrangement links TRBV7-9 to TRBJ2-1; TRBD2 matches at 10 bases. The CDR3 sequence is 16 residues long. CDR1 and CDR2 (germline): SEHNR, FQNEAQ (reference sequence). With 5 bases clipped from V and 4 bases from J, the junction kept 8 bases outside the gene matches. The CDR3: CASSLGLAAGYNEQFF. The DNA of the CDR3 is TGTGCCAGCAGCCTTGGACTAGCGGCGGGATACAATGAGCAGTTCTTC. The whole variable domain, remainder taken from reference TRBV7-9 and TRBJ2-1, is DTGVSQNPRHKITKRGQNVTFRCDPISEHNRLYWYRQTLGQGPEFLTYFQNEAQLEKSRLLSDRFSAERPKGSFSTLEIQRTEQGDSAMYLCASSLGLAAGYNEQFFGPGTRLTVL.

V and J are TRBV5-6 and TRBJ2-2; D unresolved. The CDR3 loop spans 15 amino acids. Germline loops: CDR1 SGHDT, CDR2 YYEEEE. V lost 3 bases, J lost 7 bases, and 16 bases lay in between. The CDR3, as DNA: TGTGCCAGCAGCTCCACCGGAGAAAAGTACGGGGAGCTGTTTTTT. Protein sequence: CASSSTGEKYGELFF.

The sample holds a few counts of this clone. This chain links TRBV25-1 with TRBJ2-6; the D gene is possibly TRBD1 (6 bases). Germline-derived CDR1 and CDR2 are MGHDK and SYGVNS. V lost 1 base and J 0 bases, leaving 13 bases between the germline ends. The CDR3 has 18 residues. DNA for the CDR3: TGTGCCAGCAGTGAATTGGGTAAAGGGGGCTCTGGGGCCAACGTCCTGACTTTC. This translates into CASSELGKGGSGANVLTF.

The rearrangement links TRBV7-9 to TRBJ1-4, with D possibly TRBD1 on 6 matching bases. The V gene's germline CDR1 is SEHNR and CDR2 FQNEAQ (reference sequence). The CDR3 is made up of 15 amino acids. Trimming took off 1 base at V and 0 bases at J, with 6 bases between the two ends. CDR3: CASSLGTATNEKLFF. The DNA of the CDR3 is TGTGCCAGCAGCTTAGGGACAGCAACTAATGAAAAACTGTTTTTT.

The V call is TRBV7-2, the J call TRBJ2-2; TRBD2 matches 9 bases. V was clipped by 10 bases and J by 2 bases; unmatched bases: 5. The CDR3 is made up of 14 amino acids. CDR1 is SGHTA, CDR2 FQGNSA, per germline. CDR3 bases: TGTGCCACTCTAGCGGGGTCAAACACCGGGGAGCTGTTTTTT. Residues: CATLAGSNTGELFF.